This T cell receptor (beta chain) stems from a study of shared T cell receptors in the human thymus. CDR1 is PRHDT, CDR2 FYEKMQ, per germline (reference sequence). CDR3 length equals 12 residues. The V gene end was trimmed by 11 bases and the J gene end by 1 base; junction bases not matched to a gene: 4. Profiling relied on immunoSEQ multiplex PCR, and the TCRdb table lists in-frame clones only, not all of them. Among more than 550,000 clones listed, around 87% were seen once. Separately, the same data were catalogued under a study of human thymus T cells. That paper notes: Thymic resections from corrective heart surgery supplied the tissue. Apparent bias marked the V and J gene usage of thymic and blood repertoires. In unrelated individuals, thymic repertoires overlapped highly, according to related research.

Input material: thymocytes. The chain links TRBV13 to TRBJ1-1; 7 positions agree with TRBD1. This TCR was recovered from a boy in the first two years of life with a congenital heart defect. The DNA of the CDR3 is TGTGCCGGAAGACAGGGGAACACTGAAGCTTTCTTT. Translation: CAGRQGNTEAFF.